This T cell receptor (beta chain) originates from a study of blood T cell repertoires in COVID-19. About the study: Sample material is recorded as cDNA or gDNA derived from T cells, B-cell-depleted T cells, or PBMCs.

The CDR3 is 15 amino acids. Losses at the gene ends were 4 bases for V and 4 bases for J; bases not matched to a gene: 8. CDR1 is MNHEY, CDR2 SMNVEV, per germline (reference sequence). TCRdb's table, derived via immunoSEQ multiplex PCR, lists solely in-frame clones and lacks some. The sample lists approximately 110,000 clones; approximately 92% were seen once. The chain has TRBV27 and TRBJ2-7; 9 nucleotides align to TRBD1. The sequenced sample was peripheral blood. This clonotype was sampled from a woman older than 75 with acute or convalescent COVID-19. CDR3 bases: TGTGCCAGCAGTTCTATGGACAGGGGCGTGTACGAGCAGTACTTC. Translation gives CASSSMDRGVYEQYF.